This is a list of T cell receptor beta chains from one sample in a study of cytomegalovirus exposure and HLA in healthy donors. Produced via immunoSEQ multiplex PCR; TCRdb's table is partial and in-frame only. The table records over 100,000 clones, roughly 75% of them present only once. Sequenced input: PBMCs. The source is a man aged 30 to 45 in good health and CMV-seronegative. Both conserved end residues are part of each CDR3. The order of the fields is D gene, V gene, clone size, CDR3 length, J gene, CDR3 protein, CDR3 DNA. A D gene is named only where the DNA matches it firmly. Clone size is shown for a subset of rows, as once, few, many or a class of expanded clone.

D gene: .
V gene: TRBV11-2
clone size: .
CDR3 length: 15
J gene: TRBJ1-4
CDR3 protein: CASSLDGLGSEKLFF
CDR3 DNA: TGTGCCAGCAGCTTAGACGGACTGGGAAGTGAAAAACTGTTTTTT

D gene: .
V gene: TRBV4-1
clone size: few
CDR3 length: 14
J gene: TRBJ2-2
CDR3 protein: CASSPWTGAGELFF
CDR3 DNA: TGCGCCAGCAGCCCCTGGACCGGGGCCGGGGAGCTGTTTTTT

D gene: TRBD2
V gene: TRBV7-8
clone size: .
CDR3 length: 15
J gene: TRBJ2-1
CDR3 protein: CASSFTSGRAPEQFF
CDR3 DNA: TGTGCCAGCAGCTTTACTAGCGGGAGGGCCCCTGAGCAGTTCTTC

D gene: .
V gene: TRBV7-2
clone size: .
CDR3 length: 13
J gene: TRBJ1-1
CDR3 protein: CASSLGGLLVSFF
CDR3 DNA: TGTGCCAGCAGCTTGGGAGGTTTACTCGTGAGTTTCTTT

D gene: TRBD2
V gene: TRBV30
clone size: .
CDR3 length: 14
J gene: TRBJ2-1
CDR3 protein: CAWSVLAGVNEQFF
CDR3 DNA: TGTGCCTGGAGTGTTCTAGCGGGAGTCAATGAGCAGTTCTTC

D gene: TRBD2
V gene: TRBV4-3
clone size: .
CDR3 length: 15
J gene: TRBJ2-7
CDR3 protein: CASSPTSDSTYEQYF
CDR3 DNA: TGCGCCAGCAGTCCAACTAGCGATTCCACCTACGAGCAGTACTTC

D gene: TRBD1
V gene: TRBV28
clone size: .
CDR3 length: 17
J gene: TRBJ1-5
CDR3 protein: CASRTSRTGEINQPQHF
CDR3 DNA: TGTGCCAGCAGGACCTCTCGTACAGGGGAAATCAATCAGCCCCAGCATTTT

D gene: .
V gene: TRBV19
clone size: .
CDR3 length: 16
J gene: TRBJ2-7
CDR3 protein: CASSTPPQGLRYEQYF
CDR3 DNA: TGTGCCAGTAGTACCCCTCCGCAGGGGCTGCGCTACGAGCAGTACTTC

D gene: TRBD1
V gene: TRBV29-1
clone size: few
CDR3 length: 13
J gene: TRBJ2-3
CDR3 protein: CSVDTGGTDTQYF
CDR3 DNA: TGCAGCGTTGATACAGGGGGCACAGATACGCAGTATTTT

D gene: .
V gene: TRBV5-4
clone size: .
CDR3 length: 16
J gene: TRBJ1-1
CDR3 protein: CASSLGGLGTNTEAFF
CDR3 DNA: TGTGCCAGCAGCTTGGGAGGGTTGGGTACGAACACTGAAGCTTTCTTT

D gene: .
V gene: TRBV2
clone size: few
CDR3 length: 12
J gene: TRBJ2-7
CDR3 protein: CASSGQTYEQYF
CDR3 DNA: TGTGCCAGCAGTGGACAGACCTACGAGCAGTACTTC

D gene: TRBD1
V gene: TRBV27
clone size: .
CDR3 length: 17
J gene: TRBJ1-2
CDR3 protein: CASREQGAWRANYGYTF
CDR3 DNA: TGTGCCAGCAGGGAACAGGGGGCTTGGCGAGCTAACTATGGCTACACCTTC

D gene: .
V gene: TRBV5-1
clone size: once
CDR3 length: 17
J gene: TRBJ2-6
CDR3 protein: CASCRGATFSGANVLTF
CDR3 DNA: TGCGCCAGCTGCCGGGGGGCCACATTCTCTGGGGCCAACGTCCTGACTTTC

D gene: TRBD1
V gene: TRBV7-2
clone size: .
CDR3 length: 14
J gene: TRBJ1-5
CDR3 protein: CASSLSQGDQPQHF
CDR3 DNA: TGTGCCAGCAGCTTAAGTCAGGGGGATCAGCCCCAGCATTTT

D gene: .
V gene: TRBV28
clone size: .
CDR3 length: 16
J gene: TRBJ1-4
CDR3 protein: CASSFVGSGAGGKLFF
CDR3 DNA: TGTGCCAGCAGTTTTGTCGGGAGTGGGGCCGGGGGAAAACTGTTTTTT

D gene: .
V gene: TRBV25-1
clone size: .
CDR3 length: 17
J gene: TRBJ2-5
CDR3 protein: CASSQTDRAGQRETQYF
CDR3 DNA: TGTGCCAGCAGTCAAACCGACAGGGCGGGACAGAGGGAGACCCAGTACTTC